These 27 T cell receptor beta chains originate from one sample sequenced in a study of T cells in Graves' hyperthyroidism and ophthalmopathy (dated by TCRdb to about 2019). The library came from multiplex PCR. Sequenced using an Illumina HiSeq 2000. The TCR beta CDR3 regions were amplified from RNA transcripts. A first-round RT-PCR of the TCR CDR3 used the HTBI primer set with the Qiagen OneStep RT-PCR kit. The raw public reads went through TCRdb reprocessing: fastp at Q25, MiXCR clone calling, in-frame beta chains kept. Entries that share a CDR3 protein sequence are merged under the most common genes and DNA. Across this sample there are a few hundred thousand distinct CDR3 sequences, with 22% seen only once. The ten largest clones capture 45% to 55% of the sample. Sequenced sample: blood. These receptors were collected from a woman in her sixties or seventies with Graves' ophthalmopathy.

The genes are TRBV5-1 and TRBJ1-6, with D unresolved. The CDR3 has 16 amino acids. The ends were cut back, 0 bases at V and 6 bases at J, with 13 bases in the middle. Germline V gene data show CDR1 as SGHRS and CDR2 as YFSETQ. The CDR3 DNA is TGCGCCAGCAGCTTGGAGGCGAGCCGAACTAATTCACCCCTCCACTTT. Translation gives CASSLEASRTNSPLHF.

The chain carries TRBV6-2 or TRBV6-3 and TRBJ2-3; D perhaps matches TRBD2 (5 bases). Per the germline V gene, CDR1 is MNHEY and CDR2 is SVGEGT. The CDR3 loop spans 13 amino acids. Trimming left V 6 bases short and J 5 bases short, with 12 bases between. In DNA form, the CDR3 reads TGTGCCAGCAGAAGCCCTGGAGGAGATACGCAGTATTTT. Translation: CASRSPGGDTQYF.

The rearrangement uses TRBV20-1 and TRBJ2-3; D is uncertain. The CDR3 covers 15 residues. Germline V gives CDR1 DFQATT, CDR2 SNEGSKA (reference sequence). V was pared by 5 bases and J by 5 bases, with 20 bases between. The CDR3 protein is CSAPQAIDPVDTQYF. CDR3 DNA: TGCAGTGCTCCCCAAGCCATCGACCCGGTAGATACGCAGTATTTT.

This sequence joins TRBV29-1 and TRBJ1-2; possible D gene TRBD1, 6 bases. Between the trimmed V and J ends, which lost 3 bases and 4 bases, there was a span of 24 bases. The CDR3 loop spans 17 amino acids. In germline, CDR1 is SQVTM, CDR2 ANQGSEA. The CDR3 loop is CSVEPYRVETLIYGYTF. CDR3 sequence (DNA): TGCAGCGTTGAGCCTTACAGGGTCGAGACCCTTATCTATGGCTACACCTTC.

The CDR3 DNA reads TGTGCCAGCGGGGACAGGGGGCTTGAGGGCTACACCTTC. It translates to CASGDRGLEGYTF. The chain uses TRBV6-1 and TRBJ1-2, with TRBD1 identical over 12 bases. Germline CDR1 and CDR2: MNHNS and SASEGT. Unmatched junction bases numbered 6, after V lost 8 bases and J lost 8 bases. The CDR3 sequence is 13 residues long.

This chain uses TRBV12-3 or TRBV12-4 with TRBJ2-1; D gene uncertain. The V end lost 6 bases, the J end lost 8 bases, and 20 bases lay between the germline ends. This CDR3 is 15 amino acids long. The DNA of the CDR3 is TGTGCCAGCAGGTCACAAAGTTTGAGGTTTCATGAGCAGTTCTTC. Translation: CASRSQSLRFHEQFF.

In its sample, this clonotype was seen many times. The chain uses TRBV28 and TRBJ1-1, with 7 nucleotides matching TRBD1. With 4 bases clipped from V and 10 bases from J, the junction kept 12 bases outside the gene matches. This CDR3 is built from 14 residues. The germline CDR1 and CDR2 sequences are MDHEN and SYDVKM. The CDR3 sequence is CASSSPSRGVIAFF. CDR3 nucleotide sequence: TGTGCCAGCAGTTCACCCTCCAGGGGGGTGATAGCTTTCTTT.

This clonotype was seen only a few times. This sequence joins TRBV11-2 and TRBJ2-1, with D possibly matching TRBD2 (5 bases). Germline V gives CDR1 SGHAT, CDR2 FQNNGV. The CDR3 runs 15 residues. V was clipped by 0 bases and J by 4 bases, with 10 bases between them. The CDR3: CASSLERRGYNEQFF. The CDR3 DNA follows: TGTGCCAGCAGCTTAGAGAGGAGAGGGTACAATGAGCAGTTCTTC.

This clonotype was found a few times. CDR3 sequence: CASSQRGTSGTRGTDTQYF. The CDR3 DNA sequence: TGCGCCAGCAGCCAGCGGGGGACTAGCGGGACCCGAGGCACAGATACGCAGTATTTT. The genes are TRBV4-1 and TRBJ2-3; TRBD2 matches 13 bases. The CDR3 totals 19 residues. The V segment lost 3 bases and the J segment 1 base; nucleotides outside the gene matches: 10. Germline V lookup: CDR1 MGHRA, CDR2 YSYEKL.

For this clonotype: The junction departs from the called germline gene at one end, perhaps through a read error. The chain joins TRBV5-5 to TRBJ1-6; D is perhaps TRBD1 (6 bases). The CDR3 contains 14 residues. Germline CDR1 is SGHKS and CDR2 is YYEKEE (reference sequence). In DNA, the CDR3 is TGCGCCAGCAGCCAAGATCCCAGGGGTTCACCCCTCCACTTT. Its translation: CASSQDPRGSPLHF.

In this sample, this clonotype turned up many times. The genes are TRBV12-5 and TRBJ2-7, with 13 bases fitting TRBD2. Germline lookup yields CDR1 LGHNT and CDR2 FRNRAP. The CDR3 spans 18 residues. Trimming took 3 bases from V and 2 from J; bases not matched to a gene: 10. For the CDR3, the DNA is TGTGCTAGTGGTTTAACGTCCGTGGGACTAGCGGGAACCTACGAGCAGTACTTC. As protein: CASGLTSVGLAGTYEQYF.

This chain uses TRBV5-1 with TRBJ2-5; TRBD2 matches 14 bases. Germline CDR1 SGHRS, CDR2 YFSETQ. The CDR3 extends over 18 amino acids. Unmatched junction bases numbered 10, after V lost 4 bases and J lost 2 bases. CDR3 loop: CASSPRGLAGVGQETQYF. The CDR3 bases are TGCGCCAGCAGCCCGAGGGGACTAGCGGGAGTCGGACAAGAGACCCAGTACTTC.

This clonotype turned up a few times. The genes are TRBV7-2 and TRBJ1-1; D is ambiguous. The germline V gene has CDR1 SGHTA and CDR2 FQGNSA. This CDR3 has 15 residues. The V end lost 0 bases, the J end lost 5 bases, and 13 bases lay between the germline ends. This chain's CDR3 is CASSLAGGSGTEAFF. In DNA form, the CDR3 reads TGTGCCAGCAGCTTAGCGGGAGGGTCAGGAACTGAAGCTTTCTTT.

This rearrangement joins TRBV5-1 to TRBJ1-2; 8 nucleotides agree with TRBD1. Per the germline V gene, CDR1 is SGHRS and CDR2 is YFSETQ. The CDR3 covers 14 residues. V shed 3 bases, J shed 8 bases, and the junction held 9 bases outside the gene matches. In DNA, the CDR3 is TGCGCCAGCAGCTGGGGACAGGAATTGGGGGGCTACACCTTC. It translates to CASSWGQELGGYTF.

In this sample, this clonotype turned up many times. The chain couples TRBV11-2 to TRBJ2-5; 10 bases map to TRBD1. J was trimmed by 5 bases and V by 4 bases; bases with no gene match: 10. CDR1 SGHAT and CDR2 FQNNGV come from the germline V gene. The CDR3 is made up of 16 amino acids. CDR3 sequence reads: CASSSPDRGFGETQYF. The CDR3 DNA follows: TGTGCCAGCAGCTCCCCGGACAGGGGGTTCGGCGAGACCCAGTACTTC.

Ten or more counts support this clonotype. The chain combines TRBV27 with TRBJ1-2, with D possibly matching TRBD1 (6 bases). V was shortened by 5 bases and J by 2 bases, with 15 bases between the two germline ends. This CDR3 comprises 15 residues. The germline gives CDR1 MNHEY, CDR2 SMNVEV (reference sequence). CDR3 DNA: TGTGCCAGCAGTCACGACACAGGGAGGAACTATGGCTACACCTTC. Amino acid sequence: CASSHDTGRNYGYTF.

This clonotype was detected a few times. The chain uses TRBV28 and TRBJ1-4; D may be TRBD1 (5 bases). The CDR3 is made up of 14 amino acids. The V gene lost 7 bases and the J gene lost 7 bases, with 16 bases spanning the gap. The germline gives CDR1 MDHEN, CDR2 SYDVKM. CDR3 residues: CASMSGVLREKLFF. The CDR3 DNA sequence: TGTGCCAGCATGTCGGGGGTTCTACGTGAAAAACTGTTTTTT.

This clonotype was seen more than once but under ten times. The chain has TRBV5-4 and TRBJ2-5; 10 positions match TRBD2. The CDR3 sequence is 15 residues long. Germline V lookup: CDR1 SGHNT, CDR2 YYREEE (reference sequence). The V segment lost 0 bases and the J segment 4 bases; nucleotides outside the gene matches: 3. The CDR3, as DNA: TGTGCCAGCAGCTTGGATCTAGCGGGAGCAGAGACCCAGTACTTC. Translating gives CASSLDLAGAETQYF.

In this sample, this clonotype turned up once. V is TRBV7-3 and J is TRBJ1-6, with 9 nucleotides matching TRBD1. Trimming cost V 1 base and J 9 bases; bases outside gene matches: 4. This CDR3 comprises 15 residues. Per the germline V gene, CDR1 is SGHTA and CDR2 is FQGTGA. The CDR3 sequence: CASSLIGTGLSPLHF. In DNA form, the CDR3 reads TGTGCCAGCAGCTTAATTGGGACAGGGCTTTCACCCCTCCACTTT.

V usage is TRBV12-3 or TRBV12-4 and J usage is TRBJ2-1; 8 nucleotides match TRBD1. J lost 12 bases, V lost 4 bases, and 14 bases had no gene match. This CDR3 comprises 15 residues. CDR3 DNA sequence: TGTGCCAGCAGTTCGGAAGACAGGGGACGCGGGGCGCAGTTCTTC. This encodes CASSSEDRGRGAQFF.

The J gene is TRBJ2-7, the V gene TRBV2; TRBD1 aligns across 8 bases. Losses at the gene ends were 4 bases for V and 7 bases for J; bases not matched to a gene: 6. This CDR3 region has 13 residues. The germline CDR1 and CDR2 sequences are SNHLY and FYNNEI. The CDR3 sequence: CASSATGVKEQYF. Here the CDR3 DNA reads TGTGCCAGCAGTGCGACAGGGGTGAAAGAGCAGTACTTC.

This clonotype was counted between two and nine times. The chain links TRBV6-1 to TRBJ1-1; D ambiguous. Trimming stripped 4 bases from V and 2 bases from J, with 8 bases between. Germline assignment: CDR1 MNHNS and CDR2 SASEGT. The CDR3 loop spans 13 amino acids. The CDR3 sequence is CASSGALNTEAFF. CDR3 coding DNA: TGTGCCAGCAGTGGGGCCCTTAACACTGAAGCTTTCTTT.

This clonotype was detected many times. V and J are TRBV28 and TRBJ2-7; 9 nucleotides agree with TRBD2. This CDR3 comprises 16 residues. V shed 6 bases and J 1 base; nucleotides not matched to a gene: 10. Germline assignment: CDR1 MDHEN and CDR2 SYDVKM. CDR3 loop: CASSATLAGESYEQYF. CDR3 nucleotides: TGTGCCAGCAGCGCCACCTTAGCGGGAGAATCCTACGAGCAGTACTTC.

The V gene is TRBV19, the J gene TRBJ1-1; unclear D gene. CDR3 length: 14 residues. V lost 3 bases, J lost 0 bases, and 8 bases lay in between. Germline V gene lookup returns CDR1 LNHDA and CDR2 SQIVND (reference sequence). The DNA for the CDR3 is TGTGCCAGTAGTATTCACCTTGTGAACACTGAAGCTTTCTTT. The encoded protein is CASSIHLVNTEAFF.

In this sample, this clonotype turned up many times. The rearrangement links TRBV28 to TRBJ2-5; 9 nucleotides line up with TRBD2. CDR3 length: 18 residues. In germline, CDR1 is MDHEN, CDR2 SYDVKM. V lost 3 bases and J lost 1; bases outside the gene matches: 12. CDR3 protein: CASSLPLRSGRPQETQYF. The CDR3 region has the DNA TGTGCCAGCAGTTTGCCGTTAAGAAGCGGGAGGCCCCAAGAGACCCAGTACTTC.

The rearrangement joins TRBV7-6 to TRBJ2-2; 10 bases are a match to TRBD2. Trimming cost V 0 bases and J 6 bases; bases outside gene matches: 10. This CDR3 region has 18 residues. Germline V CDR1 and CDR2: SGHVS, FNYEAQ. The CDR3 loop reads CASSLARGPSGRSGELFF. In DNA form, the CDR3 reads TGTGCCAGCAGCTTAGCAAGGGGTCCTAGCGGGAGATCCGGGGAGCTGTTTTTT. Combining the CDR3 with reference TRBV7-6 and TRBJ2-2 gives the whole variable domain GAGVSQSPRYKVTKRGQDVALRCDPISGHVSLYWYRQALGQGPEFLTYFNYEAQQDKSGLPNDRFSAERPEGSISTLTIQRTEQRDSAMYRCASSLARGPSGRSGELFFGEGSRLTVL.

This clonotype came up many times. The chain couples TRBV7-8 to TRBJ2-1; TRBD2 aligns across 10 bases. The J segment lost 8 bases and the V segment lost 0 bases, leaving 7 bases of the junction unmatched. This CDR3 region has 16 residues. The germline gives CDR1 SGHVS, CDR2 FQNEAQ. The CDR3 here is CASSLARASGGHEQFF. CDR3 sequence (DNA): TGTGCCAGCAGCTTAGCGCGGGCTAGCGGGGGCCATGAGCAGTTCTTC.